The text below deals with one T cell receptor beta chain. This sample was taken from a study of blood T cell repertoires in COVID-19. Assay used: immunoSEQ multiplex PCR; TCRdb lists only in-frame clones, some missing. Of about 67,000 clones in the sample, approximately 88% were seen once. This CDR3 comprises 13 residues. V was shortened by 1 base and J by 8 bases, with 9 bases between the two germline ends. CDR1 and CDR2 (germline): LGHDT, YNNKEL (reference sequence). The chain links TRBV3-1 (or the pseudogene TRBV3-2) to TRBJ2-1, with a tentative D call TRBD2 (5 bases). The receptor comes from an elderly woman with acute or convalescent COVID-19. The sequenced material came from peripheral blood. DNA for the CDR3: TGTGCCAGCAGCCAAGGAGGGTCCTATGAGCAGTTCTTC. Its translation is CASSQGGSYEQFF.